This T cell receptor (beta chain) was sequenced for a study of cytomegalovirus exposure and HLA in healthy donors (dated by TCRdb to between 2016 and 2019). Turning to the overall study: An earlier analysis of roughly 630 of the donors reported about 290 Gb of sequence data and 117 million unique TCR beta sequences from approximately 180 million T cells. Approximately 310 gigabases of sequencing data and tens of millions of unique TCR sequences were included in an early release covering 500 to 750 HLA-typed donors. Of the 300 to 500 genotyped donors, approximately 80% were placed in the genetic ancestry cluster associated with self-reported Caucasian donors. The study was designed to test whether signatures of past pathogen exposure could be identified by cataloging public T cell receptors. Using immunosequencing, the study profiled T cell repertoires from about 620 subjects and related those repertoires to cytomegalovirus serostatus. Along with the approximately 650-subject first cohort, a separate validation cohort of about 110 different subjects was used. To predict cytomegalovirus infection status, the study combined high-throughput TCR immunosequencing, statistical association of individual TCRs with disease status, and machine learning. To study patterns of TCR occurrence, a later analysis re-analyzed previously published TCR beta repertoires from under 750 donors and added high-resolution HLA genotyping. Rather than drawing on any new phenotypic data, the later analysis identified candidate immune exposures from TCR beta sequences and the way those sequences occurred across donors. In an earlier analysis of a few hundred of the donors, high-throughput TCR beta sequencing was used to judge whether each TCR beta V gene segment behaved as functional or pseudogenic. Donor age, sex, ethnicity and CMV serostatus were compiled alongside the repertoire data. A later genetic analysis used genome-wide SNP genotypes for about three fifths of the 666 donors, treating that subset as a discovery cohort. All discovery cohort repertoires had been generated using a single sequencing platform. HLA typing covered class I and class II loci at four-digit resolution. The number of donors typed differed by locus, with roughly 620-640 for A, B, C, DRB1 and DQB1, 522 for DQA1, about 610 for DPA1, and 472 for DPB1. Because of strong linkage in the cohort, roughly five DR-DQ haplotypes were treated as single units for association and clustering. On average, roughly 240,000 unique TCR beta nucleotide sequences were sequenced per donor among 398 genotyped donors of the cohort, with roughly 18% of those sequences being non-productive. Study-level results and caveats: The presence/absence analyses assumed that sequencing depth was roughly uniform across donors, and that assumption may not be true. A cluster of highly shared sequence variants was judged likely to be a technical artifact of the sequencing pipeline. A later genetic analysis reported fewer N-insertions in productive TCRs among donors in an Asian-associated ancestry cluster than the roughly 670-donor mean. A further reported finding was that TCR beta sequences accurately predicted the HLA-A and HLA-B alleles for most subjects in the first cohort. Immune exposure information for the cohort was limited to CMV serostatus. When HLA alleles, especially DR and DQ, strongly co-occurred, attributing TCR associations to individual alleles was difficult. According to a later analysis, parvovirus B19, influenza, CMV and Epstein-Barr virus appeared linked to several top co-occurrence clusters. In a later genetic analysis, a missense DCLRE1C variant was associated with V-gene and J-gene trimming of TCR beta chains, and the association was replicated in an independent cohort. The authors suggested that the approach could potentially be extended to other disease states and immunological phenotypes. A later analysis found that most CMV-associated TCR beta chains appeared HLA-restricted, with HLA associations seemingly driven largely by CMV exposure. The earlier analysis of approximately 540 of the donors excluded over 15 rarely observed V segments, including chromosome 9 orphons, because counts were too low. Some IMGT-functional V segments, including TRBV6-2 and TRBV6-3, could not be told apart with the 87-base-pair reads, so those segments were excluded. A few of the identified cytomegalovirus-associated TCR beta chains were confirmed in vitro to be specific for cytomegalovirus antigens. Most TCR sequences were seen in very few donors, while some public TCRs were found in many individuals. In an earlier analysis of approximately 590 of the donors, most TCR beta V segments appeared in productive rearrangements about 90% or about 30% of the time, broadly matching IMGT annotations. Correlated functional status among segregating V segments might be attributable to linkage disequilibrium, but an unknown experimental factor could not be ruled out. In the study, around 160 TCR beta chains were listed as associated with cytomegalovirus. In this cohort, only TCR beta chains were sequenced, and detectable features were limited by the absence of alpha or paired-chain data. Because HLA typing was missing for some donors at each locus, association tests included only the typed subset. Specific HLA alleles were associated with some 15,000 TCR beta sequences at a false discovery rate of 0.05 in a later analysis. Cytomegalovirus status was reported to be diagnosed by the classifier with high specificity and sensitivity in both the original and validation cohorts. A later analysis found that TCR association rates varied across HLA loci, with DRB1 alleles showing the most associated TCRs and HLA-C alleles the fewest. In a later analysis, HLA-associated TCR beta chains showed more clonal expansion and lower generation probabilities than non-associated chains that were equally common.

The cohort comprised approximately 700 healthy bone marrow donors. At the time of sampling, all cohort members were nominally healthy, though unrecorded immune exposures were likely present. The donor tested CMV seropositive and was one of the 289 seropositive cohort members. Every donor gave a peripheral blood sample, and the peripheral blood mononuclear cells from that sample were used for TCR beta sequencing. The Qiagen DNeasy Blood Extraction Kit was used to extract genomic DNA from the blood cell samples. Its CDR3 holds 14 amino acids, cysteine through phenylalanine. Only the CDR3 part of the read is kept: 42 bases, read in frame from the first base. V sheds 3 bases and J sheds 6 bases, leaving 16 bases between their ends. From a lookup of the germline V gene, CDR1 and CDR2 are SGHDT and YYEEEE. Library construction relied on the immunoSEQ multiplex PCR assay. A mixture of 60 forward primers for TCR Vbeta segments and 13 reverse primers for TCR Jbeta segments was used in the multiplex PCR. The CDR3 region of rearranged TCR beta genes was amplified from genomic DNA by a multiplex PCR assay. The amplified TCR beta libraries were sequenced on the Illumina HiSeq System as 87-base-pair reads. In the original analysis: A later analysis counted 65 million to 90 million unique TCR beta chains across the 670 or so repertoires, and approximately 11 million of these chains were shared by at least two donors. To remove PCR and sequencing errors, raw reads were error-corrected and collapsed into unique sequences using a nearest-neighbor algorithm that merged closely related sequences. CDR3 sequences were aligned to IMGT reference sequences to assign V, D and J gene segments. For a sequence to be retained, a match of at least six nucleotides to both a V gene segment and a J gene segment was required. Rearrangements were called productive when the CDR3 lacked stop codons and stayed in frame with V and J; all others were non-productive. CDR3 was defined according to IMGT convention as the region running from the second conserved V-encoded cysteine to the conserved J-encoded phenylalanine. The earlier analysis of a few hundred of the donors excluded any sequence lacking an unambiguous match to a single V gene segment. An earlier analysis of several hundred of the donors called V segments functional above 56.7% productive rearrangements and segregating when the between-donor standard deviation exceeded 5%. To diagnose cytomegalovirus status from the catalog of TCR beta chain sequences, a statistical classification framework was built. In a later analysis, TCR nucleotide sequences were compared against IMGT/GENE-DB human TR gene sequences so that V and J genes could be assigned. Using the TCRdist pipeline, a later analysis assigned CDR3 sequences along with most-parsimonious VDJ recombination scenarios. In a later analysis, each TCR beta chain was defined by its CDR3 amino acid sequence together with its V-gene family, and reads without a unique V-gene family were excluded. As a way to deal with suspected cross-contamination and a sequencing artifact, a later analysis dropped 592 nucleotide sequences that were highly shared and had low generation probability. For each public chain, a later analysis derived a clonal expansion index from normalized ranks of inferred template counts within each repertoire. Generation probabilities in a later analysis came from a VDJ recombination model fitted to out-of-frame rearrangements, and those results were checked against IGoR. Hypergeometric tests were used in a later analysis to score TCR-TCR, TCR-HLA and TCR-CMV co-occurrence, with a repertoire-size bias correction applied to the TCR pairs. To estimate false discovery rates, a later analysis permuted the HLA or CMV assignments 20 times. In a later analysis, co-occurring TCRs were grouped with DBSCAN, and TCRdist sequence similarity was added when clustering was performed within HLA-allele-positive subsets. For co-occurrence clustering, repertoires with fewer than 30,000 or more than 120,000 public chains were excluded, along with a handful of repertoires with anomalous nucleotide sharing. TCRdb obtained this table from immuneACCESS and retained in-frame rearrangements with V and J assigned. These tables miss some clones; where compared with another copy, unresolved V genes account for less than half of the shortfall, and the remainder is unexplained. The DNA gave D and trimming, while V, J and clone size come from that table. Recorded for this sample are more than 95,000 clones; roughly three fifths of them occurred a single time. The top ten clonotypes cover roughly 10% of the sample.

In the case of this clone: Its antigen specificity is not known. It has no much larger one-base neighbor in the sample; base qualities were not kept.

Rearrangement joined TRBV5-6 to TRBJ2-7; no D segment can be confidently identified. The specimen was PBMCs. The sequence came from a woman between 40 and 50 years old in good health and CMV-seropositive. The CDR3 in this case is CASSSWILPGEQYF. The DNA sequence is given as TGTGCCAGCAGCTCGTGGATTTTGCCGGGCGAGCAGTACTTC.